The 29 T cell receptor beta chains below were found in one sample sequenced in a study of long-term antiretroviral therapy in people with HIV. At survey level, the immunoSEQ assay was run in its v3.0 version. Sequenced by immunoSEQ multiplex PCR; TCRdb stores in-frame clones only, minus some. This repertoire shows 5,700 or so clones, about 77% found once; its top ten account for 10%. The sequencing here drew on unsorted PBMCs, taken 1.8 years before starting antiretroviral therapy. These receptors were taken from a man aged 40-49 years with HIV.

The chain couples TRBV5-4 to TRBJ2-3; D possibly corresponds to TRBD2 (5 bases). Germline lookup yields CDR1 SGHNT and CDR2 YYREEE (reference sequence). This CDR3 spans 17 amino acids. V was cut by 6 bases and J by 2 bases, with 22 bases left in between. The CDR3 loop is CASTPAGASRYTDTQYF. The CDR3 bases are TGTGCCAGCACCCCCGCGGGTGCTAGCAGATACACAGATACGCAGTATTTT.

J is TRBJ2-7 and V is TRBV5-6; D not certain. V was trimmed by 0 bases and J by 2 bases, leaving 9 bases between them. The CDR3 runs 14 residues. CDR1 is SGHDT and CDR2 is YYEEEE in the germline V gene. The chain's CDR3 is CASSLGLSPYEQYF. DNA for the CDR3: TGTGCCAGCAGCTTGGGCCTAAGCCCCTACGAGCAGTACTTC.

The rearrangement uses TRBV18 and TRBJ2-3; perhaps TRBD1 as D (5 bases). The CDR3 is made up of 16 amino acids. V shed 4 bases and J shed 0 bases, with 14 bases lying between them. Germline CDR1 and CDR2: KGHSH and LQKENI. The CDR3 reads CASSLGPGSSTDTQYF. For the CDR3, the DNA is TGTGCCAGCTCACTCGGACCAGGGTCTAGCACAGATACGCAGTATTTT.

The J gene is TRBJ1-1, the V gene TRBV27, with D possibly matching TRBD1 (5 bases). From germline, CDR1 is MNHEY and CDR2 SMNVEV (reference sequence). Trimming took 4 bases from V and 6 from J, leaving 15 bases between them. This CDR3 has 14 amino acids. CDR3 in amino acids: CASSSGLLGAEAFF. The CDR3 bases are TGTGCCAGCAGTTCCGGACTCCTGGGGGCTGAAGCTTTCTTT.

This chain links TRBV4-2 with TRBJ1-1; possibly TRBD1 for D (5 bases). CDR1 is LGHNA, CDR2 YNFKEQ, per germline. V lost 5 bases and J lost 0, with 13 bases in between. CDR3 length: 15 amino acids. In DNA form, the CDR3 reads TGTGCCAGCAGCGCAATAGGGGAATTGAACACTGAAGCTTTCTTT. Its translation is CASSAIGELNTEAFF.

The CDR3 reads CSVGVGNTDTQYF. DNA of the CDR3: TGCAGCGTTGGGGTCGGCAACACAGATACGCAGTATTTT. V and J are TRBV29-1 and TRBJ2-3; no clear D. The ends were cut back, 4 bases at V and 2 bases at J, with 10 bases in the middle. The CDR3 runs 13 residues. Germline V gives CDR1 SQVTM, CDR2 ANQGSEA.

The chain combines TRBV5-4 with TRBJ1-2; no definite D call. Looked up from germline, CDR1 is SGHNT and CDR2 is YYREEE (reference sequence). This CDR3 has 14 residues. The V end was cut by 4 bases, the J end by 5 bases, with 15 bases between. The CDR3 protein is CASSPAPDGYGYTF. The CDR3 nucleotides read TGTGCCAGCAGCCCCGCGCCGGACGGGTATGGCTACACCTTC.

The chain is built from TRBV28 and TRBJ2-1; perhaps TRBD2 as D (6 bases). Germline V lookup: CDR1 MDHEN, CDR2 SYDVKM. The CDR3 runs to 15 residues. V was pared by 8 bases and J by 5 bases, with 19 bases between. The CDR3 DNA follows: TGTGCCAGCCTTTGCGAAGGGCGGGGCCACAATGAGCAGTTCTTC. Residues: CASLCEGRGHNEQFF. Variable domain in full (rest from reference TRBV28 and TRBJ2-1): DVKVTQSSRYLVKRTGEKVFLECVQDMDHENMFWYRQDPGLGLRLIYFSYDVKMKEKGDIPEGYSVSREKKERFSLILESASTNQTSMYLCASLCEGRGHNEQFFGPGTRLTVL.

This clone was picked up a small number of times. This chain joins TRBV29-1 and TRBJ2-7, with D possibly TRBD1 on 7 matching bases. V lost 7 bases to trimming and J lost 3 bases, with 19 bases between them. CDR3 size: 14 residues. Per the germline V gene, CDR1 is SQVTM and CDR2 is ANQGSEA. CDR3 nucleotide sequence: TGCAGCGCCGTAAGGGGGGACAGACTCTACGAGCAGTACTTC. Residues: CSAVRGDRLYEQYF.

The V and J genes are TRBV6-4 and TRBJ2-1; possibly TRBD1 for D (6 bases). The V end was cut by 3 bases, the J end by 3 bases, with 12 bases between. This CDR3 has 15 residues. Germline assignment: CDR1 MRHNA and CDR2 SNTAGT. The CDR3 DNA is TGTGCCAGCAGTGAGAGTCCGGACAGCTACAATGAGCAGTTCTTC. Its protein product is CASSESPDSYNEQFF.

This clone showed up just a few times. The rearrangement joins TRBV28 to TRBJ1-2; 7 bases agree with TRBD1. Germline V gene lookup returns CDR1 MDHEN and CDR2 SYDVKM. CDR3 length equals 14 residues. V lost 6 bases and J lost 7; bases outside the gene matches: 11. This CDR3 reads CASSGVGQVLGYTF. CDR3 bases: TGTGCCAGCAGCGGCGTTGGACAGGTACTTGGCTACACCTTC.

The genes are TRBV7-9 and TRBJ1-4; no clear D gene. V gave up 3 bases and J gave up 1 base, with 6 bases separating them. The CDR3 runs to 14 residues. The germline V gene encodes CDR1 SEHNR and CDR2 FQNEAQ (reference sequence). CDR3 amino acids: CASSLTETNEKLFF. In nucleotides, the CDR3 is TGTGCCAGCAGCTTGACGGAAACTAATGAAAAACTGTTTTTT.

V usage is TRBV9 and J usage is TRBJ2-3; D call uncertain. The ends were cut back, 7 bases at V and 2 bases at J, with 23 bases in the middle. This CDR3 is 17 amino acids long. CDR1 and CDR2 from the germline V gene are SGDLS and YYNGEE. The CDR3 sequence is CASSPRIGPPDTDTQYF. DNA of the CDR3: TGTGCCAGCTCCCCCCGAATAGGCCCTCCCGACACAGATACGCAGTATTTT.

This chain joins TRBV7-3 and TRBJ2-3, with a possible D match to TRBD2 (5 bases). The CDR3 spans 13 residues. Trimming removed 5 bases at V and 6 bases at J, with 12 bases between. CDR1 SGHTA and CDR2 FQGTGA come from the germline V gene. The CDR3 region has the DNA TGTGCCAGCAGCCTAAGAGAGGGTGATACGCAGTATTTT. Amino acids: CASSLREGDTQYF.

This clone was detected a few times. V is TRBV30 and J is TRBJ2-3; D not resolved. Trimming took off 5 bases at V and 6 bases at J, with 18 bases between the two ends. Germline CDR1 GTSNPN, CDR2 SVGIG (reference sequence). The CDR3 has 14 amino acids. CDR3 DNA sequence: TGTGCCTGGTCAACCGGGCACGACGGGGATACGCAGTATTTT. Translated: CAWSTGHDGDTQYF.

The rearrangement joins TRBV6-5 to TRBJ2-2; perhaps TRBD1 as D (6 bases). Germline CDR1 is MNHEY and CDR2 is SVGAGI. The CDR3 spans 15 residues. Between the trimmed V and J ends, which lost 0 bases and 7 bases, there was a span of 12 bases. This CDR3 reads CASSYSNRASGELFF. As DNA, the CDR3 is TGTGCCAGCAGTTACTCGAACAGGGCGAGCGGGGAGCTGTTTTTT.

The chain links TRBV6-5 to TRBJ1-5; the D is unclear. V was trimmed by 5 bases and J by 5 bases, leaving 13 bases between them. Germline values: CDR1 MNHEY, CDR2 SVGAGI. There are 14 residues in the CDR3. The chain's CDR3 is CASSPYSGHQPQHF. The CDR3 nucleotides read TGTGCCAGCAGTCCCTACAGTGGACATCAGCCCCAGCATTTT.

This chain connects TRBV5-1 to TRBJ2-5, with a possible D match to TRBD2 (6 bases). Trimming took off 7 bases at V and 3 bases at J, with 13 bases between the two ends. The CDR3 runs 13 residues. Per the germline V gene, CDR1 is SGHRS and CDR2 is YFSETQ. CDR3 sequence: CASSLAEEETQYF. The CDR3 bases are TGCGCCAGCTCCTTAGCGGAAGAAGAGACCCAGTACTTC.

This chain connects TRBV15 to TRBJ2-7; TRBD2 matches at 9 bases. CDR3 length: 13 amino acids. V was clipped by 6 bases and J by 4 bases; unmatched bases: 4. Germline CDR1 and CDR2: LNHNV and YYDKDF (reference sequence). The chain's CDR3 is CATSLAGTYEQYF. Here the CDR3 DNA reads TGTGCCACCAGTCTAGCGGGAACATACGAGCAGTACTTC.

J is TRBJ2-3 and V is TRBV7-6, with 11 bases lining up with TRBD2. Trimming cost V 2 bases and J 3 bases; bases outside gene matches: 7. CDR1 is SGHVS, CDR2 FNYEAQ, per germline. The CDR3 spans 17 residues. CDR3 loop: CASSLWSSGRITDTQYF. The DNA of the CDR3 is TGTGCCAGCAGCTTATGGTCTAGCGGGAGGATAACAGATACGCAGTATTTT.

The chain combines TRBV27 with TRBJ1-1, with 7 bases aligning to TRBD1. With 7 bases clipped from V and 0 bases from J, the junction kept 2 bases outside the gene matches. CDR1 is MNHEY and CDR2 is SMNVEV in the germline V gene (reference sequence). This CDR3 is 13 amino acids long. The CDR3 sequence is CASNDRVNTEAFF. DNA of the CDR3: TGTGCCAGCAACGACAGGGTGAACACTGAAGCTTTCTTT.

This clone came up a few times. CDR3 sequence: CASSLRGLGYTF. The CDR3 DNA follows: TGTGCCAGCAGTTTGCGAGGGCTTGGCTACACCTTC. The gene calls are TRBV28 and TRBJ1-2; D gene uncertain. Germline V gives CDR1 MDHEN, CDR2 SYDVKM. The CDR3 runs to 12 residues. The V end was cut by 3 bases, the J end by 7 bases, with 9 bases between.

This clone ranks as large. This sequence joins TRBV29-1 and TRBJ2-7, with 14 bases fitting TRBD2. CDR3 size: 17 residues. CDR1 and CDR2 (germline): SQVTM, ANQGSEA. Trimming took 4 bases from V and 5 from J; bases not matched to a gene: 13. The CDR3 here is CSVGKTSGRARGHEQYF. The CDR3 DNA reads TGCAGCGTTGGTAAGACTAGCGGGAGGGCACGGGGCCACGAGCAGTACTTC.

This clone has a single count. V gene TRBV29-1 combines with J gene TRBJ2-7; D might be TRBD1 or TRBD2, each matching 5 bases. There are 13 residues in the CDR3. Germline CDR1 and CDR2: SQVTM and ANQGSEA. V lost 3 bases and J lost 1, with 10 bases in between. This CDR3 reads CSVDSGTSYEQYF. CDR3 nucleotides: TGCAGCGTTGATTCTGGGACGTCCTACGAGCAGTACTTC.

This rearrangement joins TRBV4-3 to TRBJ1-5; D gene ambiguous. The V end was cut by 2 bases, the J end by 5 bases, with 7 bases between. Germline values: CDR1 LGHNA, CDR2 YSLEER. The CDR3 runs to 13 residues. This chain's CDR3 is CASSQTRYQPQHF. In nucleotides, the CDR3 is TGCGCCAGCAGCCAAACCAGGTATCAGCCCCAGCATTTT.

CDR3 sequence reads: CASSSGQGASNEQFF. For the CDR3, the DNA is TGTGCCAGCAGCTCCGGACAGGGGGCTAGCAATGAGCAGTTCTTC. This chain uses TRBV7-6 with TRBJ2-1, with 11 bases identical to TRBD1. With V trimmed by 4 bases and J by 6 bases, 5 bases remained unmatched. CDR3 length equals 15 residues. The germline CDR1 and CDR2 sequences are SGHVS and FNYEAQ.

By sample fraction, this clone is medium-sized. The genes are TRBV7-8 and TRBJ1-2, with TRBD1 matching over 11 bases. The CDR3 has 17 residues. With V trimmed by 3 bases and J by 2 bases, 8 bases remained unmatched. Germline V gene sequence: CDR1 SGHVS, CDR2 FQNEAQ. This CDR3 is CASSFRGTGGGNYGYTF. CDR3 bases: TGTGCCAGCAGCTTCAGAGGGACAGGGGGTGGGAACTATGGCTACACCTTC.

This clone was recorded a few times. The V gene is TRBV4-3, the J gene TRBJ1-2; the D is unclear. Germline-derived CDR1 and CDR2 are LGHNA and YSLEER. Trimming left V 0 bases short and J 6 bases short, with 14 bases between. The CDR3 has 15 residues. This CDR3 is CASSQDRTAFHGYTF. The CDR3, as DNA: TGCGCCAGCAGCCAAGATCGGACGGCTTTCCATGGCTACACCTTC.

The V call is TRBV28, the J call TRBJ1-4, with D perhaps TRBD1 (5 bases). This CDR3 contains 16 residues. With 4 bases removed from V and 7 bases from J, the gap between germline ends came to 19 bases. Germline-derived CDR1 and CDR2 are MDHEN and SYDVKM. The CDR3 reads CASSSHRGGSGEKLFF. CDR3 DNA: TGTGCCAGCAGTTCCCACCGGGGCGGTTCGGGTGAAAAACTGTTTTTT.